This T cell receptor beta chain originates from a study of blood T cell repertoires in COVID-19. Study details: The study drew acute and convalescent COVID-19 samples from the United States, Italy and Spain. T cells, B-cell-depleted T cells, or PBMCs provided the cDNA or gDNA that served as material.

Clinical history reported by participants formed the basis on which cohorts were assigned. In the original workflow: For nucleated cells, counts were estimated from reference gene primer amplification. Profiling relied on immunoSEQ multiplex PCR, and the TCRdb table lists in-frame clones only, not all of them. The D gene and trimming were derived from the DNA, and the V and J assignments and clone size from that table. Counted here are around 200,000 clones, around 84% occurring once; the ten biggest clones make up 18%. CDR3 length equals 14 residues. CDR1 and CDR2 from the germline V gene are SGHNT and YENEEA. The trim removed 4 bases at V and 4 bases at J, leaving 4 bases unmatched.

The source material was PBMCs or T cells enriched from blood (not recorded which). The sequence derives from a man aged 40-49 years who had recovered from COVID-19. The chain uses TRBV11-3 and TRBJ2-1; TRBD2 matches 7 bases. CDR3 sequence reads: CASSSAGQYNEQFF. CDR3 in DNA: TGTGCCAGCAGCTCAGCGGGGCAATACAATGAGCAGTTCTTC.